Listed here is a single T cell receptor (beta chain). The antigen is not known. This sample was taken from a study of cytomegalovirus exposure and HLA in healthy donors. Findings and caveats of the study: A missense variant in DCLRE1C was later tied to TCR beta V- and J-gene trimming.

Trimming took off 6 bases at V and 0 bases at J, with 17 bases between the two ends. The CDR3 length is 16 residues. Germline V lookup: CDR1 MNHEY, CDR2 SMNVEV (reference sequence). Primers included in the PCR were 60 Vbeta and 13 Jbeta primers. Some clones are missing from TCRdb's copy, which holds only in-frame ones; the method was immunoSEQ multiplex PCR. The sample has about 250,000 clones; over 90% are singletons. V and J are TRBV27 and TRBJ1-1; possible D gene TRBD1, 5 bases. The TCR comes from a girl aged 2-10 years in good health and CMV-seronegative. The sequencing input was PBMCs. The DNA of the CDR3 is TGTGCCAGCAGCCGTTACAGGACAAGCATGAACACTGAAGCTTTCTTT. The encoded protein is CASSRYRTSMNTEAFF.